This is a list of T cell receptor beta chains from one sample in a study of cytomegalovirus exposure and HLA in healthy donors. Using immunoSEQ multiplex PCR, the repertoire was profiled, and TCRdb retains in-frame clones only, with some absent. The top ten hold 2.5% to 3% of the sample, which has more than 80,000 clones, roughly 82% seen once. The specimen sequenced was PBMCs. These receptor sequences come from a male donor in good health and CMV-seropositive. The CDR3 runs from the conserved cysteine through the conserved F or W. D genes are given only for firm matches. Part of the rows lack a size; the others show once, few, many or a class for expanded clones.

TRBJ2-2,TRBV7-9,.,.,CASSLGRTTNTGELFF,TGTGCCAGCAGCTTAGGAAGGACAACTAACACCGGGGAGCTGTTTTTT
TRBJ1-2,TRBV7-6,.,.,CASSKNRDTGYTF,TGTGCCAGCAGCAAGAACCGGGACACAGGCTACACCTTC
TRBJ2-3,TRBV7-2,.,few,CASSARTTTDTQYF,TGTGCCAGCAGCGCTAGGACTACCACAGATACGCAGTATTTT
TRBJ2-7,TRBV6-1,TRBD2,.,CASSVGTVMGGFKEQYF,TGTGCCAGCAGTGTGGGGACGGTGATGGGGGGGTTTAAGGAGCAGTACTTC
TRBJ2-3,TRBV29-1,TRBD2,once,CSVEDVGAGGHYTQYF,TGCAGCGTTGAAGACGTTGGAGCGGGGGGCCATTATACGCAGTATTTT
TRBJ2-5,TRBV28,.,.,CASSFQRRSAFGTQYF,TGTGCCAGCAGTTTTCAGCGGCGGTCTGCCTTTGGGACCCAGTACTTC
TRBJ2-7,TRBV18,.,.,CASSPEVSSYEQYF,TGTGCCAGCTCACCCGAGGTTAGCTCCTACGAGCAGTACTTC
TRBJ1-1,TRBV5-4,.,.,CASSSATEMNTEAFF,TGTGCCAGCAGCTCCGCGACAGAAATGAACACTGAAGCTTTCTTT
TRBJ2-1,TRBV7-3,TRBD1,.,CASSLMQGEWNEQFF,TGTGCCAGCAGCTTAATGCAGGGGGAGTGGAATGAGCAGTTCTTC
TRBJ2-1,TRBV9,.,.,CASSVGQYHNEQFF,TGTGCCAGCAGCGTAGGACAGTACCACAATGAGCAGTTCTTC
TRBJ2-7,TRBV5-6,.,.,CASSLRRQDYEQYF,TGTGCCAGCAGCTTGAGGCGTCAGGACTACGAGCAGTACTTC
TRBJ1-1,TRBV5-8,.,.,CASSFSRFGAFF,TGTGCCAGCAGCTTTTCCAGGTTTGGAGCTTTCTTT
TRBJ1-2,TRBV27,TRBD1,few,CASHDRGYGYTF,TGTGCCAGCCATGACAGGGGCTATGGCTACACCTTC
TRBJ1-5,TRBV7-9,TRBD1,once,CASSPGTGLPQHF,TGTGCCAGCAGCCCAGGGACAGGACTGCCCCAGCATTTT
TRBJ2-7,TRBV7-9,TRBD1,.,CASSRRGQGDHEQYF,TGTGCCAGCAGCCGAAGGGGACAGGGCGACCACGAGCAGTACTTC
TRBJ2-7,TRBV19,TRBD1,.,CASSIGPTGVEQYF,TGTGCCAGTAGTATAGGCCCGACAGGGGTCGAGCAGTACTTC
TRBJ2-7,TRBV4-2,TRBD2,once,CASSQRTSGYNSYEQYF,TGTGCCAGCAGCCAAAGGACTAGCGGATATAACTCCTACGAGCAGTACTTC
TRBJ2-3,TRBV4-3,TRBD2,.,CASSQDLAGGNADTQYF,TGCGCCAGCAGCCAAGACCTAGCGGGGGGTAATGCAGATACGCAGTATTTT
TRBJ2-7,TRBV19,.,.,CATKGQSSYEQYF,TGTGCCACTAAAGGACAGTCCTCCTACGAGCAGTACTTC
TRBJ2-1,TRBV6-5,TRBD1,few,CASSPRTGSENEQFF,TGTGCCAGCAGTCCGAGGACAGGGTCGGAGAATGAGCAGTTCTTC
TRBJ1-3,TRBV2,.,.,CASSEAALNPYSGNTIYF,TGTGCCAGCAGTGAAGCAGCGTTGAATCCCTACTCTGGAAACACCATATATTTT
TRBJ1-4,TRBV19,.,.,CASRGLREKLFF,TGTGCCAGTAGGGGGCTTCGTGAAAAACTGTTTTTT
TRBJ2-1,TRBV20-1,TRBD2,.,CSSASGEQFF,TGCAGTTCCGCTAGCGGGGAGCAGTTCTTC
TRBJ1-2,TRBV5-4,.,.,CASSLARDLTF,TGTGCCAGCAGCTTAGCGCGGGACCTAACCTTC
TRBJ2-7,TRBV6-1,.,few,CASRTEYYEQYF,TGTGCCAGCAGGACAGAATACTACGAGCAGTACTTC
TRBJ2-7,TRBV27,TRBD1,.,CASSATGPYEQYF,TGTGCCAGCAGCGCGACAGGGCCCTACGAGCAGTACTTC